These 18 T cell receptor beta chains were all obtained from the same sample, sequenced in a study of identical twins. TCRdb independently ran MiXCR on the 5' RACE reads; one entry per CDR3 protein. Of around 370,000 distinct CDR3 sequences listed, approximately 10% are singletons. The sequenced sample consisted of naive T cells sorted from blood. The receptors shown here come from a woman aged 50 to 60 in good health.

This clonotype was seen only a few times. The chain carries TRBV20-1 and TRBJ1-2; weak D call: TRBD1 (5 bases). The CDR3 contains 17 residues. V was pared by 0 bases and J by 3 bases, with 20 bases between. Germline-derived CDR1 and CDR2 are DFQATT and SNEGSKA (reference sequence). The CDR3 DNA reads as TGCAGTGCTAGAGATCGTGGGACCGTCAGAACCCACTATGGCTACACCTTC. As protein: CSARDRGTVRTHYGYTF.

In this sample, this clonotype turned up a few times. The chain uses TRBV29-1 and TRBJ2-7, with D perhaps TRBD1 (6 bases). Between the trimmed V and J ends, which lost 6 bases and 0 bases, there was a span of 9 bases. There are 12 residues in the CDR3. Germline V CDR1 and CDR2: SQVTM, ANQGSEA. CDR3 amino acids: CSVGQTSYEQYF. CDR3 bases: TGCAGCGTCGGACAGACCTCCTACGAGCAGTACTTC.

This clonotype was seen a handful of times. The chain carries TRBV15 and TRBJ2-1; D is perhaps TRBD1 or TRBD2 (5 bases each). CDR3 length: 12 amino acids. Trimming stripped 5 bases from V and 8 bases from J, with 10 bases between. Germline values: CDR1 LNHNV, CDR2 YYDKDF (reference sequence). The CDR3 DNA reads TGTGCCACCAGCGCCTTGGGGGATGAGCAGTTCTTC. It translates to CATSALGDEQFF.

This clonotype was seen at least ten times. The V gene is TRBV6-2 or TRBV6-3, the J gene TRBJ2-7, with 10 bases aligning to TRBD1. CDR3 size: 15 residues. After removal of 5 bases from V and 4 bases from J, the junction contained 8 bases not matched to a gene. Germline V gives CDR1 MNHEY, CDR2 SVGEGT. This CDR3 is CASSDGQGGRYEQYV. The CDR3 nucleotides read TGTGCCAGCAGTGACGGACAGGGGGGTAGGTACGAGCAGTACGTC.

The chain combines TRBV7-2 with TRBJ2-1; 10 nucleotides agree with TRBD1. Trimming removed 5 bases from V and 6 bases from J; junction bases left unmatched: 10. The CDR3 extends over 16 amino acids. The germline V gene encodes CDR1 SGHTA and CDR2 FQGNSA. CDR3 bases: TGTGCCAGCAGCCAAACTGGGACAGGGGTGATCAATGAGCAGTTCTTC. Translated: CASSQTGTGVINEQFF.

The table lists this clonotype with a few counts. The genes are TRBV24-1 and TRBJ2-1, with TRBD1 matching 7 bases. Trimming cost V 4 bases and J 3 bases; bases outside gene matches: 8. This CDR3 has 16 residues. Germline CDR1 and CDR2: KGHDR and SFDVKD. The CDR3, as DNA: TGTGCCACCAGTGACCCCGGACAGGAACGCTACAATGAGCAGTTCTTC. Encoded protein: CATSDPGQERYNEQFF.

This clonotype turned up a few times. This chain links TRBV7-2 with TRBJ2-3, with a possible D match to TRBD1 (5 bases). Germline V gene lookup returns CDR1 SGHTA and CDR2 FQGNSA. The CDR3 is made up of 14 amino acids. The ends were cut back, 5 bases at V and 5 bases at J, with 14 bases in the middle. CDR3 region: CASSRPHGQDTQYF. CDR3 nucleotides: TGTGCCAGCAGCCGTCCCCATGGACAAGATACGCAGTATTTT.

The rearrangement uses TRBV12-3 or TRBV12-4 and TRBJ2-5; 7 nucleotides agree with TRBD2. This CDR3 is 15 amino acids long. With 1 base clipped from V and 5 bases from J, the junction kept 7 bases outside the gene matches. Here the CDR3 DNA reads TGTGCCAGCAGTTTAGGCGGGAGTATACAGGAGACCCAGTACTTC. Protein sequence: CASSLGGSIQETQYF.

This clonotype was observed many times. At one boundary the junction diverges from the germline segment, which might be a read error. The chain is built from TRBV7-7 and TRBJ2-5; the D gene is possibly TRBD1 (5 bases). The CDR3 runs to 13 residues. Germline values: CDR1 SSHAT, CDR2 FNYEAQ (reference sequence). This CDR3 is CASSLDPGKTQYF. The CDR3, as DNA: TGTGCTAGCAGCTTAGATCCAGGGAAGACCCAGTACTTC. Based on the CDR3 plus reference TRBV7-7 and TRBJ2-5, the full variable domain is GAGVSQSPRYKVTKRGQDVTLRCDPISSHATLYWYQQALGQGPEFLTYFNYEAQPDKSGLPSDRFSAERPEGSISTLTIQRTEQRDSAMYRCASSLDPGKTQYFGPGTRLLVL.

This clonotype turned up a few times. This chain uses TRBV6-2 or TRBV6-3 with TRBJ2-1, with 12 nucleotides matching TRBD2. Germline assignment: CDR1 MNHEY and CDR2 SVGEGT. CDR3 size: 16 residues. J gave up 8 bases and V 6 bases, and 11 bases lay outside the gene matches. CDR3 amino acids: CASRDILAGGPYEQFF. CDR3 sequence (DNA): TGTGCCAGCAGGGACATTCTAGCGGGAGGGCCCTATGAGCAGTTCTTC.

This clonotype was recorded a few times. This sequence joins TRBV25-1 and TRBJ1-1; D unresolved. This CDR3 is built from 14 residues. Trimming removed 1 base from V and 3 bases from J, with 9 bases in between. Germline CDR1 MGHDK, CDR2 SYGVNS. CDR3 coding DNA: TGTGCCAGCAGTGAATGGTCAGTAGACACTGAAGCTTTCTTT. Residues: CASSEWSVDTEAFF.

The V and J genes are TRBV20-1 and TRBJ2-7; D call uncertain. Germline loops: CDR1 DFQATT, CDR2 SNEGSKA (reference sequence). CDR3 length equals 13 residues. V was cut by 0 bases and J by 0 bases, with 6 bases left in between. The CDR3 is CSARDTSSYEQYV. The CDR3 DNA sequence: TGCAGTGCTAGAGATACGAGCTCCTACGAGCAGTACGTC.

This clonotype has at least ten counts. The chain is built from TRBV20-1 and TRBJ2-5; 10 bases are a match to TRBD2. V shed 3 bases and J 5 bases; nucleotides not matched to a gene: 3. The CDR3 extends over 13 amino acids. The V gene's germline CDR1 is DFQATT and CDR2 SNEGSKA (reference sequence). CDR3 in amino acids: CSARLAGVETQYF. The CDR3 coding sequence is TGCAGTGCTAGGCTAGCGGGAGTGGAGACCCAGTACTTC.

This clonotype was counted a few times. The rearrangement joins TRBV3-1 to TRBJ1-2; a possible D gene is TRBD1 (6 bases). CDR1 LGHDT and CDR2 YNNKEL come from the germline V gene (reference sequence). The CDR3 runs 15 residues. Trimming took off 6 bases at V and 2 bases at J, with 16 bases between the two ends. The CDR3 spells CASRQHGTSNYGYTF. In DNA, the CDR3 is TGTGCCAGCAGACAACACGGGACATCAAACTATGGCTACACCTTC.

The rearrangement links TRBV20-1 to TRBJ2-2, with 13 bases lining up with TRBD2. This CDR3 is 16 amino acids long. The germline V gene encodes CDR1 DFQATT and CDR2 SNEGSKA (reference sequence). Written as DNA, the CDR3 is TGCAGCGGACTTGGGACTAGCGGGAACAACACCGGGGAGCTGTTTTTT. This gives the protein CSGLGTSGNNTGELFF.

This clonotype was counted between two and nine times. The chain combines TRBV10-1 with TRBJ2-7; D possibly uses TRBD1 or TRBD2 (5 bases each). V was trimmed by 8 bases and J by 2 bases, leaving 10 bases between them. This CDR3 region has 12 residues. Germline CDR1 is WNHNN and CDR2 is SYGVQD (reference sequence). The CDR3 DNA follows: TGCGCCAGCTCCGGGGACCCCTACGAGCAGTACGTC. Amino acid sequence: CASSGDPYEQYV.

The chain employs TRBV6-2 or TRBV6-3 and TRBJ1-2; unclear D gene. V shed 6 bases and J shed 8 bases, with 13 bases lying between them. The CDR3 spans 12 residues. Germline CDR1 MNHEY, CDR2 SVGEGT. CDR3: CASRTVSRGYTF. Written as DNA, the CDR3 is TGTGCCAGCAGAACGGTGTCGAGGGGCTACACCTTC.

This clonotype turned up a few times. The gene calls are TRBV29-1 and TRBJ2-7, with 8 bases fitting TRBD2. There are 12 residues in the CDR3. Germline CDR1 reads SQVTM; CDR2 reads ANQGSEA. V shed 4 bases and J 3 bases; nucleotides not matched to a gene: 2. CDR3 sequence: CSVGTSGYEQYF. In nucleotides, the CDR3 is TGCAGCGTTGGCACTAGCGGCTACGAGCAGTACTTC.